The 21 T cell receptor beta chains reported below all come from one sample, sequenced in a study of T-cell reconstitution after alpha-beta-depleted transplantation in children. It was with unique molecular identifiers that the TCRbeta library was prepared. TCRdb recomputed calls from the PCR reads with MiXCR, one row per CDR3 protein. The table lists about 980,000 distinct CDR3 sequences, under 30% of them singletons. The sample was PBMCs, mostly from graft donor cells, taken 360 days after TCRalphabeta/CD19-depleted stem cell transplant. Receptors originate from a boy under two years old who had a stem cell transplant for SCID, so the T cells may come from the graft donor.

The chain uses TRBV20-1 and TRBJ2-7; no clear D gene. The V and J ends lost 3 bases and 6 bases respectively, with 18 bases between them. The CDR3 covers 14 residues. Germline V gives CDR1 DFQATT, CDR2 SNEGSKA (reference sequence). CDR3 protein: CSASSRLTTAEQYF. The CDR3 DNA is TGCAGTGCTAGCTCCCGTCTCACAACGGCCGAGCAGTACTTC.

The V gene is TRBV11-2, the J gene TRBJ2-7; TRBD1 aligns across 10 bases. Trimming cost V 2 bases and J 4 bases; bases outside gene matches: 5. Germline CDR1 and CDR2: SGHAT and FQNNGV. CDR3 length: 15 amino acids. The CDR3, as DNA: TGTGCCAGCAGCTTACTGGGACAGGGGTCATACGAGCAGTACTTC. The encoded protein is CASSLLGQGSYEQYF.

This clonotype has just a few counts. The V gene is TRBV4-2, the J gene TRBJ2-2; TRBD1 matches at 9 bases. The CDR3 has 16 residues. The V gene's germline CDR1 is LGHNA and CDR2 YNFKEQ. J lost 4 bases, V lost 2 bases, and 5 bases had no gene match. In nucleotides, the CDR3 is TGTGCCAGCAGCCAAAAACAGGGGGCGAGCACCGGGGAGCTGTTTTTT. As protein: CASSQKQGASTGELFF.

V and J are TRBV11-2 and TRBJ2-7; D is perhaps TRBD1 (7 bases). V lost 5 bases and J 2 bases, leaving 16 bases between the germline ends. This CDR3 contains 15 residues. CDR1 and CDR2 from the germline V gene are SGHAT and FQNNGV. The CDR3 loop is CASSPGGTPPYEQYF. DNA of the CDR3: TGTGCCAGCAGCCCAGGGGGGACCCCTCCCTACGAGCAGTACTTC.

This clonotype was seen more than once but under ten times. V gene TRBV5-1 combines with J gene TRBJ2-2; the D gene could be TRBD1 or TRBD2 (6 bases each). Germline V CDR1 and CDR2: SGHRS, YFSETQ. V lost 4 bases, J lost 0 bases, and 16 bases lay in between. The CDR3 has 17 amino acids. The CDR3 region has the DNA TGCGCCAGCAGCGCCGCAACCGGGGGCGCGAACACCGGGGAGCTGTTTTTT. It is translated as CASSAATGGANTGELFF.

The V gene is TRBV5-1, the J gene TRBJ2-5; the D is unclear. V shed 2 bases and J shed 1 base, with 9 bases lying between them. CDR3 length: 14 amino acids. CDR1 and CDR2 (germline): SGHRS, YFSETQ. In DNA, the CDR3 is TGCGCCAGCAGCTTAATCCCCCTCCAAGAGACCCAGTACTTC. Residues: CASSLIPLQETQYF.

The table lists this clonotype with a few counts. This chain joins TRBV7-8 and TRBJ2-6; D remains unclear. Germline CDR1 reads SGHVS; CDR2 reads FQNEAQ. V lost 5 bases and J 0 bases, leaving 20 bases between the germline ends. The CDR3 is 19 amino acids. CDR3 protein: CASSDGRGSRSSGANVLTF. In DNA form, the CDR3 reads TGTGCCAGCAGCGATGGTCGAGGTTCTCGGAGCTCTGGGGCCAACGTCCTGACTTTC.

This clonotype has just a few counts. The CDR3 bases are TGTGCCAGCAGGAGGGCAAAGGGGGATATTTCACCCCTCCACTTT. It yields the protein CASRRAKGDISPLHF. This rearrangement joins TRBV28 to TRBJ1-6; D is perhaps TRBD1 (6 bases). CDR3 length equals 15 residues. CDR1 MDHEN and CDR2 SYDVKM come from the germline V gene. V shed 6 bases and J shed 9 bases, with 18 bases lying between them. Together with reference TRBV28 and TRBJ1-6, the CDR3 gives the full variable domain: DVKVTQSSRYLVKRTGEKVFLECVQDMDHENMFWYRQDPGLGLRLIYFSYDVKMKEKGDIPEGYSVSREKKERFSLILESASTNQTSMYLCASRRAKGDISPLHFGNGTRLTVT.

This chain joins TRBV11-1 and TRBJ2-5; the D gene is possibly TRBD2 (5 bases). Germline assignment: CDR1 SGHAT and CDR2 FQDESV (reference sequence). The germline V and J ends were trimmed by 3 bases and 5 bases, with 31 bases remaining between them. CDR3 length: 20 residues. In DNA form, the CDR3 reads TGTGCCAGCAGCTTCGTGTGGGTTTCGGGGAAGGTGCAGCAACCGGAGACCCAGTACTTC. Amino acid sequence: CASSFVWVSGKVQQPETQYF.

This clonotype was detected many times. V and J are TRBV3-1 and TRBJ2-7; D is ambiguous. The ends were cut back, 1 base at V and 1 base at J, with 11 bases in the middle. The germline CDR1 and CDR2 sequences are LGHDT and YNNKEL (reference sequence). The CDR3 is 15 residues long. CDR3 in DNA: TGTGCCAGCAGCCAAGGGTTCTCCATGTCCTACGAGCAGTACTTC. Amino acids: CASSQGFSMSYEQYF.

This clonotype showed up just a few times. V is TRBV12-3 or TRBV12-4 and J is TRBJ2-7; the D gene is possibly TRBD2 (5 bases). This CDR3 has 15 residues. Trimming shortened V by 6 bases and J by 4 bases, and 19 bases separated the two germline ends. The CDR3 DNA reads TGTGCCAGCAGCCAAACGAGGGCATTGAAGTACGAGCAGTACTTC. It translates to CASSQTRALKYEQYF.

The genes are TRBV5-1 and TRBJ2-1, with TRBD2 matching 12 bases. Trimming at V came to 5 bases and at J to 7 bases, leaving 7 bases not matched to a gene. Germline V gene data show CDR1 as SGHRS and CDR2 as YFSETQ. The CDR3 has 15 residues. This CDR3 reads CASSRLAGGKNEQFF. The CDR3 DNA follows: TGCGCCAGCAGTCGTCTAGCGGGGGGGAAGAATGAGCAGTTCTTC.

In nucleotides, the CDR3 is TGCGCCAGCCGAATCGCAGGGGAACCTAATGAAAAACTGTTTTTT. Translation gives CASRIAGEPNEKLFF. The chain employs TRBV5-1 and TRBJ1-4; D may be TRBD1 (6 bases). The V and J ends lost 7 bases and 3 bases respectively, with 16 bases between them. CDR1 is SGHRS and CDR2 is YFSETQ in the germline V gene. The length of the CDR3 is 15 residues.

There are a few counts of this clonotype. V usage is TRBV28 and J usage is TRBJ2-7, with TRBD2 identical over 15 bases. Per the germline V gene, CDR1 is MDHEN and CDR2 is SYDVKM. Trimming removed 4 bases from V and 6 bases from J; junction bases left unmatched: 7. The CDR3 is 16 residues long. As DNA, the CDR3 is TGTGCCAGCAGTTGGACTAGCGGGGGGGCCTGGATCGAGCAGTACTTC. Translation: CASSWTSGGAWIEQYF.

This clonotype was seen a handful of times. The gene calls are TRBV7-8 and TRBJ1-2; the match to TRBD1 covers 12 bases. With 2 bases clipped from V and 7 bases from J, the junction kept 5 bases outside the gene matches. Germline loops: CDR1 SGHVS, CDR2 FQNEAQ. This CDR3 contains 15 residues. CDR3 sequence (DNA): TGTGCCAGCAGCTTAAGGGACAGGGGGCTCAGTGGCTACACCTTC. Translation: CASSLRDRGLSGYTF.

This clonotype was counted a few times. Here the CDR3 reads CAIRGTLSTDTQYF. The CDR3 DNA reads TGTGCCATCCGGGGGACCCTTAGCACAGATACGCAGTATTTT. The chain combines TRBV2 with TRBJ2-3; the D gene is possibly TRBD2 (6 bases). The V end lost 10 bases, the J end lost 0 bases, and 14 bases lay between the germline ends. The germline CDR1 and CDR2 sequences are SNHLY and FYNNEI. The CDR3 is 14 amino acids.

The chain employs TRBV29-1 and TRBJ2-2; weak D call: TRBD2 (5 bases). This CDR3 region has 14 residues. V was shortened by 5 bases and J by 7 bases, with 17 bases between the two germline ends. Looked up from germline, CDR1 is SQVTM and CDR2 is ANQGSEA. CDR3: CSVRGLGIDGELFF. CDR3 in DNA: TGCAGCGTTCGCGGGTTAGGGATTGACGGGGAGCTGTTTTTT.

This sequence joins TRBV5-1 and TRBJ1-2; no firm D call. This CDR3 is built from 14 residues. Per the germline V gene, CDR1 is SGHRS and CDR2 is YFSETQ. V lost 0 bases, J lost 4 bases, and 10 bases lay in between. The CDR3: CASSLDGMGYGYTF. DNA of the CDR3: TGCGCCAGCAGCTTGGACGGGATGGGCTATGGCTACACCTTC.

The table lists this clonotype with a few counts. V usage is TRBV5-1 and J usage is TRBJ2-3; 10 nucleotides match TRBD1. The CDR3 spans 17 residues. Germline V gene data show CDR1 as SGHRS and CDR2 as YFSETQ. V lost 6 bases, J lost 6 bases, and 16 bases stayed unmatched. CDR3 coding DNA: TGCGCCAGCAACGGGTTTACTTCCGGGACAGGGGTGGATACGCAGTATTTT. Translation gives CASNGFTSGTGVDTQYF. Supplemented by reference TRBV5-1 and TRBJ2-3, the full variable domain reads KAGVTQTPRYLIKTRGQQVTLSCSPISGHRSVSWYQQTPGQGLQFLFEYFSETQRNKGNFPGRFSGRQFSNSRSEMNVSTLELGDSALYLCASNGFTSGTGVDTQYFGPGTRLTVL.

The chain joins TRBV21-1 to TRBJ2-1; the listed D gene, TRBD1, was not tested against the DNA. TRBV21-1 counts as a pseudogene. The CDR3 has 15 residues. Here the CDR3 reads CASRDSGTERNEQFF. The CDR3 DNA reads TGTGCCAGCAGGGACTCCGGGACGGAGAGAAATGAGCAGTTCTTC.

V and J are TRBV10-3 and TRBJ2-1; tentatively, D is TRBD2 (6 bases). This CDR3 is built from 17 residues. The germline V and J ends were trimmed by 0 bases and 0 bases, with 12 bases remaining between them. In germline, CDR1 is ENHRY, CDR2 SYGVKD. CDR3 nucleotides: TGTGCCATCAGTGAGTCGAGGGCGGGGAGCTCCTACAATGAGCAGTTCTTC. It translates to CAISESRAGSSYNEQFF.